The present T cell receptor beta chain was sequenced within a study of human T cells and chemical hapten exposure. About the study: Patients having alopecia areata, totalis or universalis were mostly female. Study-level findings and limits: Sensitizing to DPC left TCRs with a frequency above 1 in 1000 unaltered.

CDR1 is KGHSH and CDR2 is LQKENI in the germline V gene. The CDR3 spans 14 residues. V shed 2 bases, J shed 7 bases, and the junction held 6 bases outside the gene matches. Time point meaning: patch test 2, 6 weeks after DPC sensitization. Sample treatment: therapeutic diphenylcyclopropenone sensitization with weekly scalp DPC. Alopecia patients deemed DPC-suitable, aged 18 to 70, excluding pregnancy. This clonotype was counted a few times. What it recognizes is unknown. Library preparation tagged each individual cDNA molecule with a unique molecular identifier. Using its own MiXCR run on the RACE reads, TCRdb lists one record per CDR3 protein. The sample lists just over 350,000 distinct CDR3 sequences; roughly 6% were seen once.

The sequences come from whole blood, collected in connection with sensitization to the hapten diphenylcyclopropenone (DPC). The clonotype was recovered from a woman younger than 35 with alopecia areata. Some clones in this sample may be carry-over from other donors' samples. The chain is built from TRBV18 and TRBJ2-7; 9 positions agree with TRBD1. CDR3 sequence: CASSPDQTGGEQYF. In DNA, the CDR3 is TGTGCCAGCTCACCAGATCAGACAGGGGGGGAGCAGTACTTC.